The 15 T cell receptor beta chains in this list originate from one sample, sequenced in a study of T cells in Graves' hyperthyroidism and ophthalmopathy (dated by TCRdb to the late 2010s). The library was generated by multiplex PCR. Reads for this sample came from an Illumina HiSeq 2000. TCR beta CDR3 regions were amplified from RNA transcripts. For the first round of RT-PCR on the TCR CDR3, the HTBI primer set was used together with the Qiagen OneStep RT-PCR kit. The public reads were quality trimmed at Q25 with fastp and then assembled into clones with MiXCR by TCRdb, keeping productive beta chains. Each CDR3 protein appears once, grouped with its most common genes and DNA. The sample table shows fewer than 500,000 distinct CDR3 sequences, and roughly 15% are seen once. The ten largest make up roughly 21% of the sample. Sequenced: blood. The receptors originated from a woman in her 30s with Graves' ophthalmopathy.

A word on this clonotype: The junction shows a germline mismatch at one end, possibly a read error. The DNA for the CDR3 is TGTGCCAGCAGCTTATCCGCGTACTCTGGAAACACCACATATTTT. Its translation is CASSLSAYSGNTTYF. The chain couples TRBV7-2 to TRBJ1-3; D gene unclear. Germline assignment: CDR1 SGHTA and CDR2 FQGNSA. This CDR3 has 15 amino acids.

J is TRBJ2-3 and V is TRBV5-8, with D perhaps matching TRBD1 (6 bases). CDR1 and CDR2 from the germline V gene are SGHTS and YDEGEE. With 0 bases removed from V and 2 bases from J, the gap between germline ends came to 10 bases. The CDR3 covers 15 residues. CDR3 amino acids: CASSLGQGHTDTQYF. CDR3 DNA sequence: TGTGCCAGCAGCTTGGGGCAGGGACACACAGATACGCAGTATTTT.

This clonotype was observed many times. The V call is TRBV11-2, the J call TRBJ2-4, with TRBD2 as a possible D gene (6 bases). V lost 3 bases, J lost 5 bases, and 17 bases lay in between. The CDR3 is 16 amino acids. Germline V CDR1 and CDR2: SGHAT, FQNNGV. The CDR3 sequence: CASSFFVGGSQNIQYF. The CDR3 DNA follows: TGTGCCAGCAGCTTCTTCGTGGGGGGAAGTCAAAACATTCAGTACTTC.

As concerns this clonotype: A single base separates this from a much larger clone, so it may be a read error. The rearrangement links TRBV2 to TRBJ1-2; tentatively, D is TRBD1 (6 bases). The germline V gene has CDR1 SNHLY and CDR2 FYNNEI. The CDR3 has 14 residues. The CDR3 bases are TGTGCCAGCAGTGAAAGGGCAGGGGACTATGGCCACACCTTC. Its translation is CASSERAGDYGHTF. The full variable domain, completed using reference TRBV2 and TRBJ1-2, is EPEVTQTPSHQVTQMGQEVILRCVPISNHLYFYWYRQILGQKVEFLVSFYNNEISEKSEIFDDQFSVERPDGSNFTLKIRSTKLEDSAMYFCASSERAGDYGHTFGSGTRLTVV.

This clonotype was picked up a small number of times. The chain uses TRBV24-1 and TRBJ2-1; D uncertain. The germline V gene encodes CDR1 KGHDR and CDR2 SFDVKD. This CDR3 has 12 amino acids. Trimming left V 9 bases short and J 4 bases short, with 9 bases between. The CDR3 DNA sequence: TGTGCCACCTCGGTCGGGTACAATGAGCAGTTCTTC. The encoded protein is CATSVGYNEQFF.

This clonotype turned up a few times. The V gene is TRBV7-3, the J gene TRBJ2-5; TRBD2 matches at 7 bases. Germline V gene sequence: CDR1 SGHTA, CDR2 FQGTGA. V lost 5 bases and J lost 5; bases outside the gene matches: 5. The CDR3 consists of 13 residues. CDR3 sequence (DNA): TGTGCCAGCAGCCGCGGACTAGACGAGACCCAGTACTTC. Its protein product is CASSRGLDETQYF. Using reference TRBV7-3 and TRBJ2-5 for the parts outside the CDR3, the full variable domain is GAGVSQTPSNKVTEKGKYVELRCDPISGHTALYWYRQSLGQGPEFLIYFQGTGAADDSGLPNDRFFAVRPEGSVSTLKIQRTERGDSAVYLCASSRGLDETQYFGPGTRLLVL.

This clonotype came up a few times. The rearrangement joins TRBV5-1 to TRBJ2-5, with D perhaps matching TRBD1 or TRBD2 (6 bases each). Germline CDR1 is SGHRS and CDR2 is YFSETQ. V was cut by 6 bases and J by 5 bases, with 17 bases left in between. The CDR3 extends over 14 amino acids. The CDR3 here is CASTTGAPGETQYF. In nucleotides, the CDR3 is TGCGCCAGCACGACGGGGGCACCAGGGGAGACCCAGTACTTC.

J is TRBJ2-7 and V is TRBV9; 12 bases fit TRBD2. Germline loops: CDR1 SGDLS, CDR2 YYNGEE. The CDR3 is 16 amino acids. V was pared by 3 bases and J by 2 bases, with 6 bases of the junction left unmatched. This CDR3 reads CASSASSGGVPYEQYF. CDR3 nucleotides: TGTGCCAGCAGCGCCTCTAGCGGGGGGGTTCCCTACGAGCAGTACTTC.

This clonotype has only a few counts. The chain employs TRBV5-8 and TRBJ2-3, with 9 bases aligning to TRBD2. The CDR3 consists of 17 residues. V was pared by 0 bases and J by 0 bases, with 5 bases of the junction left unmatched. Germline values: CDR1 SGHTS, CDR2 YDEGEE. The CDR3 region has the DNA TGTGCCAGCAGCTTGGTAGGGCGGGGGGGCAGCACAGATACGCAGTATTTT. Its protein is CASSLVGRGGSTDTQYF.

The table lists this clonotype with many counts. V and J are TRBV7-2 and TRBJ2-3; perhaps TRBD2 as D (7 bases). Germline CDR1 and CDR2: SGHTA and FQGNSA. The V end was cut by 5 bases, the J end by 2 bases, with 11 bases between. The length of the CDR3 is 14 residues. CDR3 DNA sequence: TGTGCCAGCAGCGGGGGGGCCCTCACAGATACGCAGTATTTT. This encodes CASSGGALTDTQYF.

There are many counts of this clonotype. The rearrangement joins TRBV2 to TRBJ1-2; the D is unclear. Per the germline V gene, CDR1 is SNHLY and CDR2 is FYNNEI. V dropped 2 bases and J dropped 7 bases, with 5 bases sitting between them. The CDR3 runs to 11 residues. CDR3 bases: TGTGCCAGCAGTGAATTGCGTGGCTACACCTTC. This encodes CASSELRGYTF. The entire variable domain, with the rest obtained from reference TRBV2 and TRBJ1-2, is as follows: EPEVTQTPSHQVTQMGQEVILRCVPISNHLYFYWYRQILGQKVEFLVSFYNNEISEKSEIFDDQFSVERPDGSNFTLKIRSTKLEDSAMYFCASSELRGYTFGSGTRLTVV.

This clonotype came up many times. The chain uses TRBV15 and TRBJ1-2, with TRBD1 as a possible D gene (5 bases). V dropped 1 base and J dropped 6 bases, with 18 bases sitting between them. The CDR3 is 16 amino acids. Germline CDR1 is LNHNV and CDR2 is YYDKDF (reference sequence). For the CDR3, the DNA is TGTGCCACCAGCAGAGTTGGAGGGGCAAAGGAAGATGGCTACACCTTC. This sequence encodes CATSRVGGAKEDGYTF.

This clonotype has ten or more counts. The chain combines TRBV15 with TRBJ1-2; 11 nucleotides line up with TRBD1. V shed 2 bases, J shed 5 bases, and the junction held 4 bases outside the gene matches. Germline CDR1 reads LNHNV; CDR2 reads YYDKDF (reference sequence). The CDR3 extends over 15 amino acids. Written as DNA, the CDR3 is TGTGCCACCAGCAGAAGGGACAGGGGGGCGTATGGCTACACCTTC. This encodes CATSRRDRGAYGYTF. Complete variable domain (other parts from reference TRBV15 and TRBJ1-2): DAMVIQNPRYQVTQFGKPVTLSCSQTLNHNVMYWYQQKSSQAPKLLFHYYDKDFNNEADTPDNFQSRRPNTSFCFLDIRSPGLGDTAMYLCATSRRDRGAYGYTFGSGTRLTVV.

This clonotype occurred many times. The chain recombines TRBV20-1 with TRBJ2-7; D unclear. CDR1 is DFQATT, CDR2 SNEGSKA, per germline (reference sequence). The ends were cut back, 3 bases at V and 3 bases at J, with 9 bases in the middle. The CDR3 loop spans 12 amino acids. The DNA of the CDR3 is TGCAGTGCTAGTTACGGATTCTACGAGCAGTACTTC. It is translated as CSASYGFYEQYF.

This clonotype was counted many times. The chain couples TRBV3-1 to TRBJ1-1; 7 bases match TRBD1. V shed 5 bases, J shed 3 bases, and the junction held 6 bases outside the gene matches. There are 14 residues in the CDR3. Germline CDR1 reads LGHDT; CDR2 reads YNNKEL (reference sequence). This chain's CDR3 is CASSSRDSDTEAFF. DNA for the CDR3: TGTGCCAGCAGCTCCCGGGACAGCGACACTGAAGCTTTCTTT. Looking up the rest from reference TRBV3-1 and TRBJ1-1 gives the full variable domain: DTAVSQTPKYLVTQMGNDKSIKCEQNLGHDTMYWYKQDSKKFLKIMFSYNNKELIINETVPNRFSPKSPDKAHLNLHINSLELGDSAVYFCASSSRDSDTEAFFGQGTRLTVV.